The clone carrying this T cell receptor beta chain occurred a few times. This specimen comes from a study of T-cell reconstitution after alpha-beta-depleted transplantation in children. The V segment lost 9 bases and the J segment 7 bases; nucleotides outside the gene matches: 9. This CDR3 is built from 14 residues. CDR1 SNHLY and CDR2 FYNNEI come from the germline V gene. A TCRbeta library incorporating unique molecular identifiers was prepared. TCRdb re-analysed the PCR reads in MiXCR, keeping a single row per CDR3 protein. Found here are about 830,000 distinct CDR3 sequences, approximately 15% of them singletons; the top ten hold around 4.5%.

The sample was PBMCs, mostly from graft donor cells, taken 360 days after TCRalphabeta/CD19-depleted stem cell transplant. The TCR was taken from a male patient between 10 and 17 years old who had a stem cell transplant for acute lymphoblastic leukemia, so the T cells may come from the graft donor. The chain employs TRBV2 and TRBJ2-1; 10 positions agree with TRBD2. The CDR3 DNA follows: TGTGCCAGGGGAACTAGCGGGGAGGGGAATGAGCAGTTCTTC. This sequence encodes CARGTSGEGNEQFF.